Following are 14 T cell receptor beta chains from one sample sequenced in a study of OX40 agonist ivuxolimab in advanced cancers. Using immunoSEQ multiplex PCR, the repertoire was profiled, and TCRdb retains in-frame clones only, with some absent. The top ten clones hold around 2% of a sample with roughly 70,000 clones, about 86% of them seen once. This sample comprised CD4+ or CD8+ T cells sorted from blood, obtained in a trial of the OX40 agonist ivuxolimab. These receptors came from an adult with an advanced solid tumor such as melanoma, head and neck, liver or kidney cancer.

The rearrangement joins TRBV29-1 to TRBJ2-5, with 8 positions matching TRBD2. In germline, CDR1 is SQVTM, CDR2 ANQGSEA. V trimming: 1 base; J trimming: 3 bases; junction bases outside the gene matches: 7. This CDR3 contains 15 residues. The CDR3 protein is CSVEAWGSGKETQYF. For the CDR3, the DNA is TGCAGCGTTGAAGCCTGGGGTAGCGGGAAAGAGACCCAGTACTTC.

The V and J genes are TRBV6-1 and TRBJ2-1; the D gene could be TRBD1 or TRBD2 (6 bases each). This CDR3 comprises 14 residues. The V and J ends lost 0 bases and 10 bases respectively, with 13 bases between them. Per germline, CDR1 MNHNS and CDR2 SASEGT. CDR3 sequence (DNA): TGTGCCAGCAGTGAAGCGTCACTCGGGGGCGAGCAGTTCTTC. It specifies CASSEASLGGEQFF.

This chain uses TRBV16 with TRBJ2-2, with TRBD2 identical over 7 bases. Germline-derived CDR1 and CDR2 are KGHSY and FQNENV. The CDR3 totals 14 residues. V was clipped by 4 bases and J by 2 bases; unmatched bases: 1. DNA of the CDR3: TGTGCCAGCAGCCGGGACTACAACACCGGGGAGCTGTTTTTT. Translated, it gives CASSRDYNTGELFF. The entire variable domain, with the rest obtained from reference TRBV16 and TRBJ2-2, is as follows: GEEVAQTPKHLVRGEGQKAKLYCAPIKGHSYVFWYQQVLKNEFKFLISFQNENVFDETGMPKERFSAKCLPNSPCSLEIQATKLEDSAVYFCASSRDYNTGELFFGEGSRLTVL.

Worth noting for this clone: A much larger clone lies one base from this, so it may be a read error. V gene TRBV7-9 combines with J gene TRBJ1-1; D remains ambiguous. This CDR3 contains 13 residues. Germline assignment: CDR1 SEHNR and CDR2 FQNEAQ (reference sequence). With 5 bases removed from V and 6 bases from J, the gap between germline ends came to 13 bases. In DNA form, the CDR3 reads TGTGCCAGCAGCGTGGGCGTCCGGGCTGAAGCTTTCTTT. Amino acid sequence: CASSVGVRAEAFF. The full variable domain, with the rest looked up from reference TRBV7-9 and TRBJ1-1, is DTGVSQNPRHKITKRGQNVTFRCDPISEHNRLYWYRQTLGQGPEFLTYFQNEAQLEKSRLLSDRFSAERPKGSFSTLEIQRTEQGDSAMYLCASSVGVRAEAFFGQGTRLTVV.

J is TRBJ2-5 and V is TRBV5-4; 8 bases are shared with TRBD2. Per the germline V gene, CDR1 is SGHNT and CDR2 is YYREEE (reference sequence). Losses at the gene ends were 5 bases for V and 3 bases for J; bases not matched to a gene: 0. This CDR3 has 12 residues. In DNA form, the CDR3 reads TGTGCCAGCAGTAGCGGGGAAGAGACCCAGTACTTC. Protein product: CASSSGEETQYF. Variable domain in full (rest from reference TRBV5-4 and TRBJ2-5): ETGVTQSPTHLIKTRGQQVTLRCSSQSGHNTVSWYQQALGQGPQFIFQYYREEENGRGNFPPRFSGLQFPNYSSELNVNALELDDSALYLCASSSGEETQYFGPGTRLLVL.

The J gene is TRBJ1-2, the V gene TRBV2, with 8 bases fitting TRBD1. This CDR3 has 14 amino acids. Germline CDR1 is SNHLY and CDR2 is FYNNEI. J was trimmed by 5 bases and V by 7 bases; bases with no gene match: 9. CDR3 sequence (DNA): TGTGCCAGCATTCGGAGACAGGGGACGTATGGCTACACCTTC. It translates to CASIRRQGTYGYTF. Together with reference TRBV2 and TRBJ1-2, the CDR3 gives the full variable domain: EPEVTQTPSHQVTQMGQEVILRCVPISNHLYFYWYRQILGQKVEFLVSFYNNEISEKSEIFDDQFSVERPDGSNFTLKIRSTKLEDSAMYFCASIRRQGTYGYTFGSGTRLTVV.

V is TRBV2 and J is TRBJ2-5; D is perhaps TRBD1 or TRBD2 (5 bases each). Trimming took off 8 bases at V and 2 bases at J, with 15 bases between the two ends. CDR3 length equals 14 residues. CDR1 is SNHLY and CDR2 is FYNNEI in the germline V gene. The CDR3 nucleotides are TGTGCCAGCGGGGGAGTGGGCAGACAAGAGACCCAGTACTTC. It is translated as CASGGVGRQETQYF.

This clone has a single count. The chain carries TRBV2 and TRBJ2-3; D is unresolved. CDR3 length: 14 amino acids. Germline V gene sequence: CDR1 SNHLY, CDR2 FYNNEI. Trimming cost V 7 bases and J 0 bases, with 11 bases left between them. The CDR3 protein is CASKGTASTDTQYF. The CDR3, as DNA: TGTGCCAGCAAGGGCACCGCTAGCACAGATACGCAGTATTTT.

This chain joins TRBV25-1 and TRBJ2-5; 8 nucleotides match TRBD1. Germline V gives CDR1 MGHDK, CDR2 SYGVNS. This CDR3 spans 15 amino acids. The trim removed 4 bases at V and 2 bases at J, leaving 6 bases unmatched. CDR3 loop: CASSAQGAGQETQYF. The DNA for the CDR3 is TGTGCCAGCAGTGCCCAGGGGGCAGGTCAAGAGACCCAGTACTTC.

The rearrangement links TRBV30 to TRBJ2-7; TRBD2 agrees at 12 bases. CDR3 size: 16 residues. The V segment lost 2 bases and the J segment 2 bases; nucleotides outside the gene matches: 7. Looked up from germline, CDR1 is GTSNPN and CDR2 is SVGIG (reference sequence). The CDR3 nucleotides are TGTGCCTGGAGTAACCCGACTAGCGGGGGCCCCTACGAGCAGTACTTC. It translates to CAWSNPTSGGPYEQYF.

The J gene is TRBJ2-1, the V gene TRBV7-2; 7 nucleotides line up with TRBD1. V shed 3 bases, J shed 4 bases, and the junction held 12 bases outside the gene matches. The CDR3 runs 17 residues. Germline CDR1 and CDR2: SGHTA and FQGNSA. For the CDR3, the DNA is TGTGCCAGCAGCTTCCGGCCGGGGACAGTACGTTACAATGAGCAGTTCTTC. Translating it yields CASSFRPGTVRYNEQFF.

The chain joins TRBV28 to TRBJ2-7; 7 positions agree with TRBD2. The CDR3 runs to 17 residues. Trimming removed 2 bases from V and 5 bases from J; junction bases left unmatched: 15. Looked up from germline, CDR1 is MDHEN and CDR2 is SYDVKM. The CDR3 loop is CASSLPLTSSAPHEQYF. The CDR3 DNA sequence: TGTGCCAGCAGTTTACCCCTGACTAGCTCTGCTCCCCACGAGCAGTACTTC.

The chain carries TRBV19 and TRBJ2-2; D tentatively fits TRBD1 or TRBD2 (6 bases each). Germline V CDR1 and CDR2: LNHDA, SQIVND (reference sequence). The CDR3 spans 14 residues. Trimming stripped 6 bases from V and 5 bases from J, with 13 bases between. The CDR3 is CASRYGGKTGELFF. Here the CDR3 DNA reads TGTGCCAGTAGATACGGGGGCAAGACCGGGGAGCTGTTTTTT.

The gene calls are TRBV28 and TRBJ1-4, with 9 bases fitting TRBD1. CDR1 and CDR2 from the germline V gene are MDHEN and SYDVKM. J gave up 6 bases and V 5 bases, and 10 bases lay outside the gene matches. The CDR3 loop spans 16 amino acids. The CDR3 spells CASSNSGTGQDEKLFF. CDR3 bases: TGTGCCAGCAGTAACTCCGGGACAGGGCAGGATGAAAAACTGTTTTTT.